This passage covers 7 T cell receptor beta chains from one sample sequenced in a study of T cell responses to AZD1222 COVID-19 vaccine. Data came from immunoSEQ multiplex PCR; TCRdb stores just in-frame clones and leaves some out. Of roughly 71,000 clones listed, 85% are singletons. Source: peripheral blood, taken on day 0 of AZD1222 vaccination. Receptors originate from an adult in good health.

The genes are TRBV6-5 and TRBJ1-6, with D hard to call. The V gene lost 0 bases and the J gene lost 8 bases, with 14 bases spanning the gap. The CDR3 is 16 residues long. Germline V CDR1 and CDR2: MNHEY, SVGAGI. CDR3 nucleotides: TGTGCCAGCAGTTACTCCTTAGCCACGTTGTATTCACCCCTCCACTTT. Amino acid sequence: CASSYSLATLYSPLHF.

This chain uses TRBV19 with TRBJ1-2; D remains unclear. The germline CDR1 and CDR2 sequences are LNHDA and SQIVND (reference sequence). The CDR3 is 12 amino acids. With 10 bases removed from V and 1 base from J, the gap between germline ends came to 10 bases. The CDR3, as DNA: TGTGCCACCCGGACCGTTAACTATGGCTACACCTTC. This sequence encodes CATRTVNYGYTF.

The gene calls are TRBV28 and TRBJ2-2; 9 bases line up with TRBD1. Germline values: CDR1 MDHEN, CDR2 SYDVKM. The CDR3 is 19 amino acids. The junction had 17 bases not matched to a gene; V was cut back by 6 bases and J by 3 bases. The CDR3 sequence is CASSGPLPGTGSDTGELFF. The CDR3, as DNA: TGTGCCAGCAGCGGGCCCCTACCCGGGACAGGGTCGGACACCGGGGAGCTGTTTTTT.

Concerning this clone itself: Relative to the germline gene, one junction end is altered; a read error may explain this. The rearrangement links TRBV3-1 (or the pseudogene TRBV3-2) to TRBJ2-5; D not certain. Germline CDR1 and CDR2: LGHDT and YNNKEL (reference sequence). The CDR3 consists of 10 residues. This chain's CDR3 is CASSQATQYF. As DNA, the CDR3 is TGTGCCAGCAGCCAAGCGACCCAGTACTTC.

This clone was seen just once. This chain connects TRBV20-1 to TRBJ2-7, with 7 bases lining up with TRBD2. The V and J ends lost 3 bases and 3 bases, in that order; junction bases with no gene match: 5. From germline, CDR1 is DFQATT and CDR2 SNEGSKA (reference sequence). The CDR3 totals 13 residues. CDR3 in amino acids: CSASGDYHYEQYF. CDR3 nucleotides: TGCAGTGCTAGTGGGGACTATCACTACGAGCAGTACTTC.

The chain is built from TRBV9 and TRBJ1-6; a possible D gene is TRBD1 (5 bases). The length of the CDR3 is 14 residues. Trimming stripped 0 bases from V and 9 bases from J, with 10 bases between. Germline assignment: CDR1 SGDLS and CDR2 YYNGEE. The CDR3, as DNA: TGTGCCAGCAGCGTAGAAGGGGTTTTTTCACCCCTCCACTTT. Amino acids: CASSVEGVFSPLHF.

This clone was recorded a few times. The chain combines TRBV7-9 with TRBJ2-2; no firm D call. The germline V gene encodes CDR1 SEHNR and CDR2 FQNEAQ (reference sequence). Trimming stripped 4 bases from V and 5 bases from J, with 11 bases between. The CDR3 spans 14 residues. The CDR3 bases are TGTGCCAGCAGCTCCGTCCCCTCGACCGGGGAGCTGTTTTTT. Its translation: CASSSVPSTGELFF.